What follows is one T cell receptor beta chain and its context. Its antigen is still unknown. This CDR3 contains 15 residues. The ends were cut back, 4 bases at V and 0 bases at J, with 15 bases in the middle. Germline assignment: CDR1 SQVTM and CDR2 ANQGSEA. The data originate from a study of T cell responses to AZD1222 COVID-19 vaccine. Notes on the study in general: The donor cohort was predominantly white British with a female majority, and clonal diversity may have been underestimated.

The protocol was immunoSEQ multiplex PCR, while the TCRdb copy is restricted to in-frame clones and leaves out a portion. The table records some 120,000 clones, roughly nine tenths of them present only once. Sequences were derived from peripheral blood, sampled 28 days after the second AZD1222 dose. The clonotype originates from an adult who received the AZD1222 COVID-19 vaccine. The chain joins TRBV29-1 to TRBJ1-1; possible D gene TRBD1, 5 bases. The chain's CDR3 is CSVGAGWGMNTEAFF. CDR3 DNA sequence: TGCAGCGTTGGAGCAGGGTGGGGAATGAACACTGAAGCTTTCTTT.